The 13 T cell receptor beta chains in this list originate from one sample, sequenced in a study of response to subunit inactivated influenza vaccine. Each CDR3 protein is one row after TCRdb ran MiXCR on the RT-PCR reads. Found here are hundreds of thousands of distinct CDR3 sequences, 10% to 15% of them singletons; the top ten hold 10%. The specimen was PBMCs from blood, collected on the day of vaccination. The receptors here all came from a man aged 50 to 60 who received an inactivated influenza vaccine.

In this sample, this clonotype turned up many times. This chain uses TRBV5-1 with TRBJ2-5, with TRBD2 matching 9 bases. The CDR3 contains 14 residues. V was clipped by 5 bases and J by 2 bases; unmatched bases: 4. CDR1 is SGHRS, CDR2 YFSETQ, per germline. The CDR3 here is CASRPLAGQETQYF. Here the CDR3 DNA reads TGCGCCAGCAGACCCCTAGCGGGGCAAGAGACCCAGTACTTC.

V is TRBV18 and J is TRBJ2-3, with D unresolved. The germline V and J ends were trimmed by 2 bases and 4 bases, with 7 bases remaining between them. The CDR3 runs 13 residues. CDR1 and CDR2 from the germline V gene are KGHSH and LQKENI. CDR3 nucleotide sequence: TGTGCCAGCTCACCAAGCAGGTCAGATACGCAGTATTTT. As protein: CASSPSRSDTQYF.

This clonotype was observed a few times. CDR3 sequence (DNA): TGTGCCAGCAGTTACTCAGGGGAATTCGGGGAGACCCAGTACTTC. Translated: CASSYSGEFGETQYF. The V and J genes are TRBV6-5 and TRBJ2-5; perhaps TRBD1 as D (5 bases). The V gene lost 0 bases and the J gene lost 5 bases, with 13 bases spanning the gap. Germline assignment: CDR1 MNHEY and CDR2 SVGAGI. The CDR3 sequence is 15 residues long.

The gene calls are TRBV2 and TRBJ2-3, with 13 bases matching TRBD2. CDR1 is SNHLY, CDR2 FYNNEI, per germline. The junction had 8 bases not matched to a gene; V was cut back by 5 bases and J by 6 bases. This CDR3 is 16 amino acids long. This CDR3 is CASSQGLAGALDTQYF. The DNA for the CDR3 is TGTGCCAGCAGTCAAGGACTAGCGGGGGCCCTCGATACGCAGTATTTT.

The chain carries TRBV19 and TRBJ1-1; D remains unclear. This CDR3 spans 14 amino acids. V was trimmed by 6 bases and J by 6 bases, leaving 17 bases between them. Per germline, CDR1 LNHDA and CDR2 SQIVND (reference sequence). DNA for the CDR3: TGTGCCAGTAGGGAACCGGGTCGAGTGTCTGAAGCTTTCTTT. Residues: CASREPGRVSEAFF.

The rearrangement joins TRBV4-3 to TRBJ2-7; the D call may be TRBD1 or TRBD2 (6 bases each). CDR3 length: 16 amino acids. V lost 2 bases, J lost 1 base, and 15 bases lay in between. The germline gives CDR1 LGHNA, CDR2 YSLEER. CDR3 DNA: TGCGCCAGCAGCCAAATATCAGGAGGGACATCCTACGAGCAGTACTTC. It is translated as CASSQISGGTSYEQYF.

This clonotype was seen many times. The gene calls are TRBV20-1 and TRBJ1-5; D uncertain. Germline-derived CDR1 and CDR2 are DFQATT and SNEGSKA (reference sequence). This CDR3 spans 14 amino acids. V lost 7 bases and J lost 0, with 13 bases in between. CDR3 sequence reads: CSVSRLYSNQPQHF. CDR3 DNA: TGCAGTGTCTCGCGCCTTTATAGCAATCAGCCCCAGCATTTT.

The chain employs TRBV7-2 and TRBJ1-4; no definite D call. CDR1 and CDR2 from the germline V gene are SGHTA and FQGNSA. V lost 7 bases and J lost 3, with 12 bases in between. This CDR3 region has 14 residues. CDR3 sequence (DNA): TGTGCCAGCACCCAGAGTAGGGCTAATGAAAAACTGTTTTTT. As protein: CASTQSRANEKLFF.

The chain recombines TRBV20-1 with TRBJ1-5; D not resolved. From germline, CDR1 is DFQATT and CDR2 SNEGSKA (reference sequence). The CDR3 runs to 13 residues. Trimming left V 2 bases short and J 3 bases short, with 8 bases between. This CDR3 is CSARLDLNQPQHF. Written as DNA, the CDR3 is TGCAGTGCTAGACTCGACCTCAATCAGCCCCAGCATTTT.

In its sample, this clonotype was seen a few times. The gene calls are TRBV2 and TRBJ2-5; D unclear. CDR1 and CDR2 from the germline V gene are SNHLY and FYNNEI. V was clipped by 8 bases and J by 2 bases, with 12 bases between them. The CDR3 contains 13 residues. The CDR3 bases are TGTGCCAGCGGAACCGATACACAAGAGACCCAGTACTTC. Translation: CASGTDTQETQYF.

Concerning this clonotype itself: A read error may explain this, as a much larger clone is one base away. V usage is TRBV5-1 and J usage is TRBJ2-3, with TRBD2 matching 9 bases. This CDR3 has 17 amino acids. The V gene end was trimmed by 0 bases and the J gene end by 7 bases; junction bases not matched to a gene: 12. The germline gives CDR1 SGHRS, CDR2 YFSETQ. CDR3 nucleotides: TGCGCCAGCAGCTTGGCCGAGACTAGCGGTCCCCACAATACGCAGTATTTT. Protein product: CASSLAETSGPHNTQYF. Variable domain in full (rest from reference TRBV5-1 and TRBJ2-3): KAGVTQTPRYLIKTRGQQVTLSCSPISGHRSVSWYQQTPGQGLQFLFEYFSETQRNKGNFPGRFSGRQFSNSRSEMNVSTLELGDSALYLCASSLAETSGPHNTQYFGPGTRLTVL.

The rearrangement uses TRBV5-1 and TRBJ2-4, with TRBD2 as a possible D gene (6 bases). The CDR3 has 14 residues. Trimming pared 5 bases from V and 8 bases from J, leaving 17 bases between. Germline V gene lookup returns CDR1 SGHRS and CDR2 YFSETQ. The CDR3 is CASRPTSSGDIQYF. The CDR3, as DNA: TGCGCCAGCAGACCCACTAGCTCGGGCGACATTCAGTACTTC.

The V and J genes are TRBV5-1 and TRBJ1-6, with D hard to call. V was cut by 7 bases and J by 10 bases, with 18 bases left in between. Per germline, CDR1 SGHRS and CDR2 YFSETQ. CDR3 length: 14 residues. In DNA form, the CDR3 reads TGCGCCAGCGGGAGGGAGCCAAGTCAGTCACCCCTCCACTTT. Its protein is CASGREPSQSPLHF.